Presented here are 12 T cell receptor beta chains from one specimen sequenced in a study of CD8 T cells in ankylosing spondylitis. TCRdb called the 5' RACE reads again in MiXCR, with one record for every CDR3 protein. This table holds more than 300,000 distinct CDR3 sequences, around 10% found once. The sample taken for sequencing was blood, either unsorted or a sorted T cell fraction (not recorded which). The receptors were sampled from a female donor with ankylosing spondylitis or in good health (not recorded which).

This clonotype was recorded many times. This rearrangement joins TRBV20-1 to TRBJ1-5; D call uncertain. V dropped 6 bases and J dropped 0 bases, with 6 bases sitting between them. Germline CDR1 is DFQATT and CDR2 is SNEGSKA (reference sequence). This CDR3 has 12 amino acids. In DNA form, the CDR3 reads TGCAGTGCCCGGTATAGCAATCAGCCCCAGCATTTT. Translated, it gives CSARYSNQPQHF.

Remarks on this clonotype: A read error may be the cause here, since a much bigger clone is one base away. The chain employs TRBV29-1 and TRBJ2-5; D could derive from TRBD1 or TRBD2 (6 bases each). The CDR3 consists of 12 residues. Germline CDR1 and CDR2: SQVTM and ANQGSEA. CDR3 in DNA: TGCAGCGTGGGGACAATTCGGGAGACCCAGTCCTTC. This sequence encodes CSVGTIRETQSF.

At least ten counts were recorded for this clonotype. V and J are TRBV20-1 and TRBJ2-7, with D perhaps matching TRBD2 (6 bases). V lost 1 base and J lost 2, with 12 bases in between. The CDR3 runs to 14 residues. Germline lookup yields CDR1 DFQATT and CDR2 SNEGSKA (reference sequence). CDR3 sequence (DNA): TGCAGTGCTAGAGCCGCGGGACGCACCTACGAGCAGTACTTC. Translated, it gives CSARAAGRTYEQYF.

The chain is built from TRBV14 and TRBJ1-2; maybe TRBD1 (6 bases). Germline V gene lookup returns CDR1 SGHDN and CDR2 FVKESK. The CDR3 is 12 residues long. The germline V and J ends were trimmed by 2 bases and 12 bases, with 13 bases remaining between them. CDR3 coding DNA: TGTGCCAGCAGCCAAAACAGGGTCGGCGACACCTTC. The encoded protein is CASSQNRVGDTF.

This clonotype has ten or more counts. V is TRBV5-5 and J is TRBJ2-5; 11 nucleotides align to TRBD1. From germline, CDR1 is SGHKS and CDR2 YYEKEE (reference sequence). J gave up 5 bases and V 4 bases, and 7 bases lay outside the gene matches. The CDR3 loop spans 15 amino acids. DNA for the CDR3: TGTGCCAGCAGCCCAAAGGACAGGGGGCCCGAGACCCAGTACTTC. This translates into CASSPKDRGPETQYF. Drawing the rest from reference TRBV5-5 and TRBJ2-5, the complete variable domain is DAGVTQSPTHLIKTRGQQVTLRCSPISGHKSVSWYQQVLGQGPQFIFQYYEKEERGRGNFPDRFSARQFPNYSSELNVNALLLGDSALYLCASSPKDRGPETQYFGPGTRLLVL.

The chain joins TRBV7-2 to TRBJ2-3; D not resolved. Trimming cost V 0 bases and J 2 bases, with 12 bases left between them. Germline values: CDR1 SGHTA, CDR2 FQGNSA. CDR3 length: 16 residues. CDR3 nucleotide sequence: TGTGCCAGCAGCTTAGCGCATAGTAGCCCCACAGATACGCAGTATTTT. Protein sequence: CASSLAHSSPTDTQYF.

This clonotype was seen more than once but under ten times. V and J are TRBV20-1 and TRBJ2-5; the match to TRBD1 covers 8 bases. Germline lookup yields CDR1 DFQATT and CDR2 SNEGSKA (reference sequence). The V gene end was trimmed by 5 bases and the J gene end by 4 bases; junction bases not matched to a gene: 12. The length of the CDR3 is 15 residues. The CDR3 reads CSAGWRTGIRETQYF. In DNA form, the CDR3 reads TGCAGTGCTGGATGGCGGACAGGGATCAGAGAGACCCAGTACTTC.

This clonotype turned up a few times. The gene calls are TRBV6-2 or TRBV6-3 and TRBJ2-7; 7 nucleotides match TRBD2. The CDR3 sequence is 15 residues long. V lost 6 bases to trimming and J lost 4 bases; unmatched junction nucleotides: 12. The germline V gene has CDR1 MNHEY and CDR2 SVGEGT. The CDR3, as DNA: TGTGCCAGCAGGCCGGGTGCGGGAGCGTTATACGAGCAGTACTTC. It specifies CASRPGAGALYEQYF.

This clonotype occurred many times. This sequence joins TRBV5-1 and TRBJ2-5; D tentatively fits TRBD1 or TRBD2 (5 bases each). The CDR3 loop spans 14 amino acids. The V and J ends lost 0 bases and 4 bases respectively, with 10 bases between them. CDR1 is SGHRS, CDR2 YFSETQ, per germline. The CDR3 here is CASSLATGGETQYF. The CDR3 DNA reads TGCGCCAGCAGCTTGGCTACAGGAGGAGAGACCCAGTACTTC.

At least ten counts were recorded for this clonotype. The rearrangement uses TRBV5-5 and TRBJ1-3; D remains unclear. The CDR3 contains 15 residues. V was shortened by 0 bases and J by 2 bases, with 9 bases between the two germline ends. CDR1 and CDR2 (germline): SGHKS, YYEKEE (reference sequence). Here the CDR3 DNA reads TGTGCCAGCAGCTTGGAAGTGGGCACTGGAAACACCATATATTTT. This codes for CASSLEVGTGNTIYF.

The V gene is TRBV20-1, the J gene TRBJ2-4; weak D call: TRBD2 (5 bases). The CDR3 sequence is 14 residues long. Germline assignment: CDR1 DFQATT and CDR2 SNEGSKA (reference sequence). The ends were cut back, 5 bases at V and 7 bases at J, with 18 bases in the middle. CDR3 sequence (DNA): TGCAGTGCTCTGACCCCCCGGGGTGAGAACATTCAGTACTTC. Protein product: CSALTPRGENIQYF.

The chain recombines TRBV4-1 with TRBJ1-5, with 7 bases lining up with TRBD1. The length of the CDR3 is 18 residues. The J segment lost 2 bases and the V segment lost 4 bases, leaving 14 bases of the junction unmatched. CDR1 and CDR2 from the germline V gene are MGHRA and YSYEKL. The CDR3: CASSRGTAASGGNQPQHF. The CDR3 nucleotides are TGCGCCAGCAGCCGAGGGACAGCCGCGTCTGGAGGCAATCAGCCCCAGCATTTT.